This entry lists 15 T cell receptor beta chains sequenced from one sample in a study of cytomegalovirus exposure and HLA in healthy donors. PCR employed 60 Vbeta and 13 Jbeta primers. Some clones are missing from TCRdb's copy, which holds only in-frame ones; the method was immunoSEQ multiplex PCR. The table includes approximately 100,000 clones, about 85% detected once. Sequencing used PBMCs. These receptors were taken from a man between 35 and 55 years old in good health and CMV-seropositive.

The chain uses TRBV29-1 and TRBJ2-7; 9 bases map to TRBD2. After removal of 4 bases from V and 1 base from J, the junction contained 8 bases not matched to a gene. This CDR3 spans 15 amino acids. Germline lookup yields CDR1 SQVTM and CDR2 ANQGSEA. CDR3: CSVGSSGSSSYEQYF. CDR3 DNA: TGCAGCGTTGGAAGTAGCGGGAGCTCGTCCTACGAGCAGTACTTC.

V usage is TRBV19 and J usage is TRBJ2-3; D might be TRBD2 (6 bases). The CDR3 is 13 residues long. V was shortened by 8 bases and J by 1 base, with 10 bases between the two germline ends. Germline lookup yields CDR1 LNHDA and CDR2 SQIVND (reference sequence). The CDR3 nucleotides read TGTGCCAGTCGGGGAGGAGGCACAGATACGCAGTATTTT. It is translated as CASRGGGTDTQYF.

The chain couples TRBV6-1 to TRBJ1-5; no clear D. Germline lookup yields CDR1 MNHNS and CDR2 SASEGT. The CDR3 sequence is 14 residues long. The ends were cut back, 7 bases at V and 2 bases at J, with 12 bases in the middle. Here the CDR3 DNA reads TGTGCCAGCATGGGTCGACACCGCAATCAGCCCCAGCATTTT. It encodes CASMGRHRNQPQHF.

V usage is TRBV6-5 and J usage is TRBJ1-1; 12 positions agree with TRBD1. The CDR3 extends over 15 amino acids. V lost 7 bases to trimming and J lost 1 base; unmatched junction nucleotides: 4. Per germline, CDR1 MNHEY and CDR2 SVGAGI. As DNA, the CDR3 is TGTGCCAGCACCCGGGACAGGGGGCAGAACACTGAAGCTTTCTTT. This gives the protein CASTRDRGQNTEAFF.

V is TRBV4-2 and J is TRBJ2-5; 7 bases align to TRBD2. The DNA end is more similar to TRBJ2-7, so the J call may be wrong. The germline gives CDR1 LGHNA, CDR2 YNFKEQ. CDR3 length: 19 residues. The CDR3 sequence: CASSQETGAPRERSYEQYF. In DNA, the CDR3 is TGTGCCAGCAGCCAAGAGACGGGCGCCCCGCGGGAGCGCTCCTACGAGCAGTACTTC.

The rearrangement links TRBV6-6 to TRBJ2-2, with 9 bases aligning to TRBD2. V lost 7 bases, J lost 3 bases, and 3 bases stayed unmatched. The germline gives CDR1 MNHNY, CDR2 SVGAGI (reference sequence). The CDR3 covers 14 residues. CDR3 bases: TGTGCCAGCAAGATAGCGGGAGACACCGGGGAGCTGTTTTTT. This gives the protein CASKIAGDTGELFF.

This clone ranks as medium-sized. The chain uses TRBV15 and TRBJ2-3; 8 bases are shared with TRBD2. V lost 3 bases and J lost 3; bases outside the gene matches: 8. Germline V gene sequence: CDR1 LNHNV, CDR2 YYDKDF (reference sequence). This CDR3 comprises 16 residues. Written as DNA, the CDR3 is TGTGCCACCAGCAGCGCGAGCGGGAGAGAGACAGATACGCAGTATTTT. Translated: CATSSASGRETDTQYF.

V and J are TRBV6-5 and TRBJ1-4; possible D gene TRBD1, 6 bases. The CDR3 extends over 14 amino acids. The germline V and J ends were trimmed by 4 bases and 10 bases, with 16 bases remaining between them. From germline, CDR1 is MNHEY and CDR2 SVGAGI. The CDR3 sequence: CASSSSGAAGKLFF. The CDR3, as DNA: TGTGCCAGCAGTTCATCAGGGGCGGCGGGAAAACTGTTTTTT.

The V call is TRBV30, the J call TRBJ1-4, with D possibly matching TRBD1 (5 bases). The germline V gene encodes CDR1 GTSNPN and CDR2 SVGIG (reference sequence). The germline V and J ends were trimmed by 5 bases and 8 bases, with 15 bases remaining between them. The CDR3 loop spans 13 amino acids. This chain's CDR3 is CAWGTGVGEKLFF. CDR3 nucleotide sequence: TGTGCCTGGGGGACGGGGGTTGGAGAAAAACTGTTTTTT.

The CDR3 loop reads CASSLTSGVTELFF. CDR3 bases: TGCGCCAGCAGCTTGACTAGCGGGGTAACAGAGCTGTTTTTT. V gene TRBV5-1 combines with J gene TRBJ2-2; 10 nucleotides agree with TRBD2. This CDR3 contains 14 residues. Per the germline V gene, CDR1 is SGHRS and CDR2 is YFSETQ. J lost 11 bases, V lost 1 base, and 5 bases had no gene match.

This clone turned up a few times. The chain combines TRBV27 with TRBJ2-2, with D perhaps TRBD1 (5 bases). CDR1 and CDR2 from the germline V gene are MNHEY and SMNVEV (reference sequence). The CDR3 runs to 16 residues. Between the trimmed V and J ends, which lost 11 bases and 0 bases, there was a span of 19 bases. CDR3 in DNA: TGTGCCTCCTCAAGGACACCTTCTGCGAACACCGGGGAGCTGTTTTTT. Its protein is CASSRTPSANTGELFF.

This sequence joins TRBV5-1 and TRBJ1-2; 12 bases align to TRBD1. The CDR3 is 19 amino acids. Per the germline V gene, CDR1 is SGHRS and CDR2 is YFSETQ. With 5 bases clipped from V and 2 bases from J, the junction kept 16 bases outside the gene matches. The CDR3 loop is CASSPIPGQGASGNYGYTF. For the CDR3, the DNA is TGCGCCAGCAGTCCGATCCCGGGACAGGGGGCCTCGGGGAACTATGGCTACACCTTC. Full variable domain (missing parts from reference TRBV5-1 and TRBJ1-2): KAGVTQTPRYLIKTRGQQVTLSCSPISGHRSVSWYQQTPGQGLQFLFEYFSETQRNKGNFPGRFSGRQFSNSRSEMNVSTLELGDSALYLCASSPIPGQGASGNYGYTFGSGTRLTVV.

CDR3 in amino acids: CASSFGVGDPSSYNEQFF. The CDR3 region has the DNA TGTGCCAGCAGCTTTGGAGTAGGAGACCCGAGCTCCTACAATGAGCAGTTCTTC. V and J are TRBV12-1 and TRBJ2-1; TRBD2 was called by the table and not checked on the DNA. TRBV12-1 is assigned pseudogene status. This CDR3 has 18 residues.

The V and J genes are TRBV7-8 and TRBJ2-3; D is unclear. The ends were cut back, 2 bases at V and 0 bases at J, with 6 bases in the middle. The CDR3 covers 14 residues. The germline gives CDR1 SGHVS, CDR2 FQNEAQ. The CDR3 nucleotides are TGTGCCAGCAGCTTAAGCTCTAGCACAGATACGCAGTATTTT. It encodes CASSLSSSTDTQYF.

The chain links TRBV5-8 to TRBJ2-1; 12 bases fit TRBD2. The CDR3 has 15 residues. The germline gives CDR1 SGHTS, CDR2 YDEGEE. Trimming cost V 4 bases and J 4 bases; bases outside gene matches: 3. CDR3: CASSLGLAGYNEQFF. The CDR3 DNA is TGTGCCAGCAGCCTAGGACTAGCGGGGTACAATGAGCAGTTCTTC.